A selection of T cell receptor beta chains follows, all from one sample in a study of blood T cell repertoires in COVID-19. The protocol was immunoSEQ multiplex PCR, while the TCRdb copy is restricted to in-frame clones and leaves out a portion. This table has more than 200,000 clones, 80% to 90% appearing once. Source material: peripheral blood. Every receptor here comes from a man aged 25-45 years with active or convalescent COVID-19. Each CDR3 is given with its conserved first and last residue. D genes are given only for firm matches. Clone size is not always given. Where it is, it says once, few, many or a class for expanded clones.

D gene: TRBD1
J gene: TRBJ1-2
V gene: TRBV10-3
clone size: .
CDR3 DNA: TGTGCCATCGGGGACAGGGAGGGAGGCTACACCTTC
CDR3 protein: CAIGDREGGYTF

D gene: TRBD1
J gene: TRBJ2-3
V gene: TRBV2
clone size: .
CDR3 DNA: TGTGCCAGCAGTGAGGACAGGGGGCAATCAGATACGCAGTATTTT
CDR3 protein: CASSEDRGQSDTQYF

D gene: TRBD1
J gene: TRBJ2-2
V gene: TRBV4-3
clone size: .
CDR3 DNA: TGCGCCAGCAGCCAAGATATGATGGGACAGTGGACCGGGGAGCTGTTTTTT
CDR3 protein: CASSQDMMGQWTGELFF

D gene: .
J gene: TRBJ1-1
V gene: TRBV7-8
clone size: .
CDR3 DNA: TGTGCCAGCAGCTTAAGTTGGGCGAACACTGAAGCTTTCTTT
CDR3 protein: CASSLSWANTEAFF

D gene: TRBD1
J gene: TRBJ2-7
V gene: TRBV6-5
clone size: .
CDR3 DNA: TGTGCCAGCAGCCCCGGGACAGGGGGTAGCTACGAGCAGTACTTC
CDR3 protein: CASSPGTGGSYEQYF

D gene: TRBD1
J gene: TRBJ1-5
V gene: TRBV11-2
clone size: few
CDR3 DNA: TGTGCCAGCAGCACGTCATCGACAGGGGTTCAGCCCCAGCATTTT
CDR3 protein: CASSTSSTGVQPQHF

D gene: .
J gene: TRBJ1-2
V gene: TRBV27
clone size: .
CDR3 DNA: TGTGCCACCCGAGGCGGCAGAGCCTATGGCTACACCTTC
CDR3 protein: CATRGGRAYGYTF

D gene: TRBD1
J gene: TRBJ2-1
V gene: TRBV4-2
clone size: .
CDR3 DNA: TGTGCCAGCAGCCAAGACAGGGGGCACGGTGAGCAGTTCTTC
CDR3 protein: CASSQDRGHGEQFF

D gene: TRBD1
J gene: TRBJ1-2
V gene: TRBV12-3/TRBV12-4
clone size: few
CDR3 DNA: TGTGCCAGCAGGGAGGGGGCTTCCTATGGCTACACCTTC
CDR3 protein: CASREGASYGYTF

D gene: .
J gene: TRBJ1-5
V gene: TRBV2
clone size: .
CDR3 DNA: TGTGCCAGCGGTCTAGGTCAGCCCCAGCATTTT
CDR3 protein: CASGLGQPQHF

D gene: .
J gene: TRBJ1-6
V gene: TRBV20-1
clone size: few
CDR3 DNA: TGCAGTGCTAGTAGTCGAGACAGTCGTTATTCACCCCTCCACTTT
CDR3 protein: CSASSRDSRYSPLHF

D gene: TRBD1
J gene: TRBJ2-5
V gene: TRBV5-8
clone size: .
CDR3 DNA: TGTGCCAGCAGCCGAGGACAGGGGGCCGGGGCTAGCGAGACCCAGTACTTC
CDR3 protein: CASSRGQGAGASETQYF

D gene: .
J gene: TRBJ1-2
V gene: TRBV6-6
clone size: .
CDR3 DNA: TGTGCCAGCAGTTACGGCGACCCGGAGCGGGGCTACACCTTC
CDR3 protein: CASSYGDPERGYTF

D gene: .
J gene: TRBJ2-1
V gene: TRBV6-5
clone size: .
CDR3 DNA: TGTGCCAGCAGCCCGGACCGGAGGTCCTACAATGAGCAGTTCTTC
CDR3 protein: CASSPDRRSYNEQFF

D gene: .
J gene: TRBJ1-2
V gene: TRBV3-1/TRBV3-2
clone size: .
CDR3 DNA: TGTGCCAGCAGCCAAGATCTTCTGCTGCTGCCGGGGGGTGGCTACACCTTC
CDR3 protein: CASSQDLLLLPGGGYTF

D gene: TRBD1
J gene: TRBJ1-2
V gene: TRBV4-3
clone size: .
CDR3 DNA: TGCGCCAGCAGCCAGGGACCGGGACAGGGCTCTGGCTACACCTTC
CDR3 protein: CASSQGPGQGSGYTF